The sequence of this TCR beta chain was determined in a study of T-cell reconstitution after alpha-beta-depleted transplantation in children. The germline V gene has CDR1 MRHNA and CDR2 SNTAGT. The CDR3 contains 17 residues. Trimming took off 0 bases at V and 0 bases at J, with 15 bases between the two ends. Unique molecular identifiers were incorporated when the TCRbeta library was constructed. TCRdb itself ran the PCR reads through MiXCR, one entry per CDR3 protein. This table holds about 610,000 distinct CDR3 sequences, 10% found once. This clonotype was detected only a few times. The rearrangement joins TRBV6-4 to TRBJ2-7; D gene unclear. The sequence was obtained from a human donor who donated a stem cell graft to a child with acute myeloid leukemia. The sequences come from PBMCs from the stem cell graft donor, collected from the stem cell graft. CDR3 sequence reads: CASSDSLREWSSYEQYF. The CDR3 DNA follows: TGTGCCAGCAGTGACTCCCTTCGAGAGTGGAGCTCCTACGAGCAGTACTTC.